This T cell receptor beta chain derives from a study of T-cell reconstitution after alpha-beta-depleted transplantation in children. The CDR3 runs to 17 residues. Losses at the gene ends were 2 bases for V and 2 bases for J; bases not matched to a gene: 6. Regarding the study as a whole: Several hundred rapidly expanded clones from non-depleted graft cells reportedly supplied alpha-beta T cells about two months post-transplant. The study traced high day-60 TCRbeta diversity in some patients to surviving recipient T cells and thymic progenitors. Hyperexpanded clones declined; after one year, newly produced T cells mostly supplied diversity.

In regard to this clonotype: Its specificity is unknown.

Preparation of the TCRbeta library involved a method that used unique molecular identifiers. TCRdb re-derived calls from the PCR reads in MiXCR, one entry per CDR3 protein. The sample yields some 840,000 distinct CDR3 sequences, around 15% seen once. Source: PBMCs, mostly from graft donor cells, taken 360 days after TCRalphabeta/CD19-depleted stem cell transplant. The chain is built from TRBV12-3 or TRBV12-4 and TRBJ1-5; TRBD1 agrees at 10 bases. This TCR came from a male patient younger than 18 who had a stem cell transplant for acute lymphoblastic leukemia, so the T cells may come from the graft donor. The CDR3 region is CASSLSRGTGGNQPQHF. The CDR3 region has the DNA TGTGCCAGCAGTTTAAGTAGAGGGACAGGGGGCAATCAGCCCCAGCATTTT.